The next 32 T cell receptor beta chains were all read from a single sample in a study of metastatic and nonmetastatic thyroid tumors. The entire patient cohort was treatment-naive prior to thyroid surgery. MiXCR reprocessed the PCR reads for TCRdb. The table includes 20,000 to 25,000 clones, roughly 24% detected once. Sample: tumor tissue. All receptors come from a female donor with papillary thyroid cancer or a benign thyroid nodule (not recorded which). Some clones in this sample may be carry-over from other donors' samples.

This clone has at least ten counts. This chain uses TRBV20-1 with TRBJ2-5; tentatively, D is TRBD1 (8 bases). Germline CDR1 and CDR2: DFQATT and SNEGSKA (reference sequence). The CDR3 sequence is 15 residues long. Trimming removed 0 bases at V and 7 bases at J, with 18 bases between. CDR3 bases: TGCAGTGCTAGAGATCCCCGACAGGGGAGGGGGACCCAGTACTTC. This codes for CSARDPRQGRGTQYF.

This clone was counted at least ten times. The chain recombines TRBV7-2 with TRBJ2-5; D might be TRBD1 or TRBD2, each matching 6 bases. This CDR3 contains 15 residues. Trimming removed 3 bases at V and 4 bases at J, with 15 bases between. CDR1 and CDR2 from the germline V gene are SGHTA and FQGNSA. This chain's CDR3 is CASSFLSGARETQYF. In DNA, the CDR3 is TGTGCCAGCAGCTTTCTCTCGGGGGCGCGAGAGACCCAGTACTTC. Full variable domain (rest looked up from reference TRBV7-2 and TRBJ2-5): GAGVSQSPSNKVTEKGKDVELRCDPISGHTALYWYRQSLGQGLEFLIYFQGNSAPDKSGLPSDRFSAERTGGSVSTLTIQRTQQEDSAVYLCASSFLSGARETQYFGPGTRLLVL.

This clone was counted at least ten times. The chain links TRBV5-4 to TRBJ1-5; no reliable D call. Germline V gene lookup returns CDR1 SGHNT and CDR2 YYREEE (reference sequence). The CDR3 runs to 15 residues. V was cut by 0 bases and J by 1 base, with 8 bases left in between. CDR3 nucleotides: TGTGCCAGCAGCTTGGATGCGACAAGCAATCAGCCCCAGCATTTT. Amino acid sequence: CASSLDATSNQPQHF.

Comments on this clone: The junction does not match germline at one end; this may be a read error. This chain connects TRBV2 to TRBJ1-2, with D hard to call. Germline V gives CDR1 SNHLY, CDR2 FYNNEI. This CDR3 comprises 15 residues. The CDR3 DNA follows: TGTGCCAGCAGTGAGGGGATCAGCGGCGGCTATGGATACACCTTC. Translating gives CASSEGISGGYGYTF.

The V gene is TRBV5-1, the J gene TRBJ2-2, with D perhaps TRBD1 (6 bases). CDR3 size: 16 residues. The V end was cut by 2 bases, the J end by 8 bases, with 19 bases between. Germline assignment: CDR1 SGHRS and CDR2 YFSETQ. CDR3 nucleotides: TGCGCCAGCAGCTTTAGACAGGTTGAGGTCACTGGGGAGCTGTTTTTT. This gives the protein CASSFRQVEVTGELFF.

This clone qualifies as large. This chain connects TRBV19 to TRBJ1-5, with 7 bases that match TRBD1. V was clipped by 5 bases and J by 7 bases; unmatched bases: 5. The V gene's germline CDR1 is LNHDA and CDR2 SQIVND (reference sequence). The CDR3 consists of 13 residues. The CDR3: CASSPGQRQPQHF. In DNA form, the CDR3 reads TGTGCCAGTAGTCCGGGACAGAGGCAGCCCCAGCATTTT.

This sequence joins TRBV11-2 and TRBJ2-5; TRBD1 is a possible D gene (5 bases). The CDR3 runs 14 residues. The germline V gene encodes CDR1 SGHAT and CDR2 FQNNGV. The ends were cut back, 5 bases at V and 2 bases at J, with 12 bases in the middle. The CDR3, as DNA: TGTGCCAGCAGCCCCCGGACACGTCAAGAGACCCAGTACTTC. The encoded protein is CASSPRTRQETQYF.

The chain links TRBV25-1 to TRBJ1-2; D is uncertain. Trimming took 3 bases from V and 4 from J, leaving 9 bases between them. Germline V gene sequence: CDR1 MGHDK, CDR2 SYGVNS. CDR3 length: 13 amino acids. CDR3 nucleotides: TGTGCCAGCAGTGACAGGTTCTCCTATGGCTACACCTTC. Residues: CASSDRFSYGYTF.

This clone counts as medium-sized. This rearrangement joins TRBV6-1 to TRBJ2-7, with a possible D match to TRBD2 (6 bases). V was trimmed by 5 bases and J by 7 bases, leaving 15 bases between them. This CDR3 has 13 residues. The germline gives CDR1 MNHNS, CDR2 SASEGT. The CDR3 loop reads CASSTRGRGEQYF. The CDR3 coding sequence is TGTGCCAGCAGTACCCGGGGGAGAGGAGAGCAGTACTTC.

The CDR3 here is CASSFGKGSVADTQYF. In DNA, the CDR3 is TGTGCCAGCAGCTTCGGAAAGGGGAGTGTAGCGGATACGCAGTATTTT. The chain links TRBV11-2 to TRBJ2-3, with D perhaps being TRBD1 or TRBD2 (5 bases each). This CDR3 is built from 16 residues. Trimming left V 3 bases short and J 6 bases short, with 19 bases between. The germline V gene has CDR1 SGHAT and CDR2 FQNNGV.

This clone was counted ten times or more. This chain joins TRBV5-1 and TRBJ2-1; 9 nucleotides match TRBD2. The germline CDR1 and CDR2 sequences are SGHRS and YFSETQ. V trimming: 6 bases; J trimming: 5 bases; junction bases outside the gene matches: 12. The length of the CDR3 is 16 residues. The chain's CDR3 is CASTSGGGGEDNEQFF. CDR3 in DNA: TGCGCCAGCACCTCCGGCGGCGGGGGGGAGGACAATGAGCAGTTCTTC.

This clone was found many times. The chain couples TRBV7-2 to TRBJ1-3; D is uncertain. Per germline, CDR1 SGHTA and CDR2 FQGNSA. This CDR3 spans 15 amino acids. Trimming shortened V by 1 base and J by 2 bases, and 9 bases separated the two germline ends. In DNA, the CDR3 is TGTGCCAGCAGCTTAGTTGGAGGGACTGGAAACACCATATATTTT. This sequence encodes CASSLVGGTGNTIYF.

This clone qualifies as medium-sized. The chain uses TRBV19 and TRBJ2-3, with 8 bases identical to TRBD2. Germline CDR1 LNHDA, CDR2 SQIVND (reference sequence). The V segment lost 5 bases and the J segment 0 bases; nucleotides outside the gene matches: 1. There are 14 residues in the CDR3. The DNA of the CDR3 is TGTGCCAGTAGTCCTAGCGGGAGCACAGATACGCAGTATTTT. Translating gives CASSPSGSTDTQYF.

The table lists this clone with many counts. This chain uses TRBV15 with TRBJ2-6; D unresolved. V shed 1 base and J shed 1 base, with 2 bases lying between them. The CDR3 runs to 14 residues. Germline CDR1 reads LNHNV; CDR2 reads YYDKDF (reference sequence). This CDR3 is CATSRGSGANVLTF. The CDR3 DNA is TGTGCCACCAGCAGAGGGTCTGGGGCCAACGTCCTGACTTTC.

The sample holds many counts of this clone. One base away lies a much larger clone, so this may be a sequencing read error. The chain employs TRBV4-2 and TRBJ2-2; TRBD2 might be the D (5 bases). The CDR3 is made up of 12 amino acids. V lost 7 bases to trimming and J lost 6 bases, with 9 bases between them. Per germline, CDR1 LGHNA and CDR2 YNFKEQ. The CDR3, as DNA: TGTGCCAGCATCCCAGCGGCCGGGGAGCTGTTTTTT. It encodes CASIPAAGELFF.

To note about this clone: Mismatch with germline at one junction end may stem from a read error. The chain links TRBV20-1 to TRBJ1-2; D is uncertain. The CDR3 contains 13 residues. Germline V gene lookup returns CDR1 DFQATT and CDR2 SNEGSKA (reference sequence). CDR3 sequence reads: CSARLHGNYCYTF. In DNA form, the CDR3 reads TGCAGTGCTAGGCTTCATGGGAACTATTGCTACACCTTC.

Ten or more counts support this clone. The rearrangement joins TRBV28 to TRBJ2-7; TRBD1 matches 9 bases. Germline loops: CDR1 MDHEN, CDR2 SYDVKM. The CDR3 has 15 amino acids. Germline trimming cut 3 bases from V and 4 bases from J; bases unmatched to any gene: 7. Here the CDR3 DNA reads TGTGCCAGCAGTTTTTTTGGGACAGGGTTTTACGAGCAGTACTTC. Its translation: CASSFFGTGFYEQYF.

At least ten counts were recorded for this clone. In nucleotides, the CDR3 is TGCGCCAGCAGCGCCGCAATAGCGGTACAAGAGACCCAGTACTTC. Translated: CASSAAIAVQETQYF. The chain recombines TRBV5-1 with TRBJ2-5, with D perhaps TRBD2 (6 bases). Trimming removed 4 bases at V and 2 bases at J, with 15 bases between. The CDR3 contains 15 residues. Per the germline V gene, CDR1 is SGHRS and CDR2 is YFSETQ.

In this sample, this clone turned up a few times. The rearrangement links TRBV4-3 to TRBJ2-2; D gene uncertain. This CDR3 has 13 residues. Trimming removed 0 bases from V and 8 bases from J, with 7 bases in between. Germline CDR1 LGHNA, CDR2 YSLEER. As DNA, the CDR3 is TGCGCCAGCAGCCAAGATCGGATAGGGGAGCTGTTTTTT. It encodes CASSQDRIGELFF.

This CDR3 reads CASSLGVGDYGYTF. The CDR3 DNA sequence: TGTGCCAGCAGCTTAGGGGTCGGGGACTATGGCTACACCTTC. The gene calls are TRBV7-2 and TRBJ1-2; no firm D call. The CDR3 runs to 14 residues. Looked up from germline, CDR1 is SGHTA and CDR2 is FQGNSA. V shed 1 base and J shed 3 bases, with 9 bases lying between them. Full variable domain (outside the CDR3, taken from reference TRBV7-2 and TRBJ1-2): GAGVSQSPSNKVTEKGKDVELRCDPISGHTALYWYRQSLGQGLEFLIYFQGNSAPDKSGLPSDRFSAERTGGSVSTLTIQRTQQEDSAVYLCASSLGVGDYGYTFGSGTRLTVV.

The chain combines TRBV4-1 with TRBJ1-5, with a possible D match to TRBD1 (5 bases). This CDR3 has 15 amino acids. Germline assignment: CDR1 MGHRA and CDR2 YSYEKL. Deletions cut 3 bases from V and 3 bases from J, with 12 bases between. The CDR3 DNA reads TGCGCCAGCAGCCAGGGGGACTCCAACAATCAGCCCCAGCATTTT. Amino acids: CASSQGDSNNQPQHF.

In this sample, this clone turned up a few times. At one of its ends the junction is not consistent with the germline gene, which may arise from a read error. V gene TRBV27 combines with J gene TRBJ2-7, with a weak D call TRBD1 (5 bases). CDR3 length: 13 amino acids. Per germline, CDR1 MNHEY and CDR2 SMNVEV (reference sequence). The DNA for the CDR3 is TGTGCCAGCAGTTTGGACATGGGGTACGAGCAATACTTC. The encoded protein is CASSLDMGYEQYF.

The V and J genes are TRBV5-1 and TRBJ2-7; the D gene could be TRBD1 or TRBD2 (5 bases each). V lost 0 bases and J 3 bases, leaving 13 bases between the germline ends. CDR1 and CDR2 (germline): SGHRS, YFSETQ. The CDR3 totals 15 residues. DNA of the CDR3: TGCGCCAGCAGCTTGGCCGGGACGACCGGCTACGAGCAGTACTTC. Its translation is CASSLAGTTGYEQYF.

At least ten counts were recorded for this clone. The chain joins TRBV20-1 to TRBJ1-5; 9 bases are a match to TRBD1. V shed 5 bases, J shed 5 bases, and the junction held 4 bases outside the gene matches. CDR3 length equals 13 residues. The germline gives CDR1 DFQATT, CDR2 SNEGSKA (reference sequence). The CDR3 loop reads CSAQQGADQPQHF. The DNA for the CDR3 is TGCAGTGCTCAACAGGGGGCGGATCAGCCCCAGCATTTT.

V and J are TRBV10-1 and TRBJ1-5; D is perhaps TRBD1 (5 bases). Trimming removed 4 bases at V and 3 bases at J, with 7 bases between. Looked up from germline, CDR1 is WNHNN and CDR2 is SYGVQD (reference sequence). The CDR3 has 13 amino acids. The CDR3 bases are TGCGCCAGCAGTGGGGGGTCCAATCAGCCCCAGCATTTT. The encoded protein is CASSGGSNQPQHF.

In its sample, this clone was seen many times. The chain employs TRBV4-1 and TRBJ1-4; 7 bases align to TRBD1. Germline CDR1 and CDR2: MGHRA and YSYEKL. Unmatched junction bases numbered 8, after V lost 8 bases and J lost 8 bases. The CDR3 spans 13 residues. The CDR3 protein is CASRDRATEKLFF. CDR3 DNA: TGCGCCAGCCGAGACAGGGCTACAGAAAAACTGTTTTTT.

Many counts were recorded for this clone. The chain employs TRBV28 and TRBJ1-2; no firm D call. The CDR3 runs 14 residues. Trimming left V 7 bases short and J 6 bases short, with 18 bases between. Germline V gene sequence: CDR1 MDHEN, CDR2 SYDVKM. CDR3 DNA sequence: TGTGCCAGCACCCGTTTTGTGGGAGGCAATGGCTACACCTTC. It yields the protein CASTRFVGGNGYTF.

In this sample, this clone turned up many times. This chain uses TRBV15 with TRBJ2-3; 8 bases align to TRBD2. The germline gives CDR1 LNHNV, CDR2 YYDKDF (reference sequence). V shed 3 bases, J shed 0 bases, and the junction held 2 bases outside the gene matches. The CDR3 is 15 amino acids. The CDR3: CATSRKRESTDTQYF. CDR3 coding DNA: TGTGCCACCAGCAGGAAGCGGGAGAGCACAGATACGCAGTATTTT.

The chain carries TRBV11-2 and TRBJ2-7, with 11 bases identical to TRBD2. The germline V gene has CDR1 SGHAT and CDR2 FQNNGV. The CDR3 contains 15 residues. With 6 bases clipped from V and 8 bases from J, the junction kept 12 bases outside the gene matches. CDR3 sequence reads: CASRPTSGRDVKQYF. As DNA, the CDR3 is TGTGCCAGCAGACCAACTAGCGGGAGAGACGTCAAGCAGTACTTC.

In this sample, this clone turned up many times. This rearrangement joins TRBV2 to TRBJ1-3, with D uncertain. This CDR3 is built from 15 residues. V lost 3 bases and J 0 bases, leaving 9 bases between the germline ends. Per germline, CDR1 SNHLY and CDR2 FYNNEI. CDR3 loop: CASSETPSSGNTIYF. The CDR3 coding sequence is TGTGCCAGCAGTGAGACTCCGAGCTCTGGAAACACCATATATTTT.

To note about this clone: This may be a read error: a much more frequent sequence differs by one nucleotide. The chain is built from TRBV10-3 and TRBJ1-4; D is perhaps TRBD1 (6 bases). CDR3 size: 15 residues. V was pared by 2 bases and J by 4 bases, with 11 bases between. CDR1 is ENHRY and CDR2 is SYGVKD in the germline V gene. The CDR3 DNA is TGTGCCATCAGTGAGGGGGCAGGGGATAATGAAAAACTGTTTTTT. Translation: CAISEGAGDNEKLFF.

This clone was detected many times. Here the CDR3 reads CASNTGGDTGELFF. CDR3 nucleotide sequence: TGTGCCAGCAATACCGGGGGAGACACCGGGGAGCTGTTTTTT. This sequence joins TRBV14 and TRBJ2-2, with D perhaps matching TRBD2 (6 bases). The CDR3 is made up of 14 amino acids. Trimming stripped 7 bases from V and 3 bases from J, with 12 bases between. CDR1 is SGHDN, CDR2 FVKESK, per germline.